The 7 T cell receptor beta chains below come from one sample, sequenced in a study of vaccination effects on CD4 cells after COVID-19. TCRdb's copy holds only in-frame clones and misses some; the assay was immunoSEQ multiplex PCR. The data show about 9,700 clones, about 80% seen once. Researchers isolated CD4+ T cells once less than twelve days of culture had elapsed. Participants completed two doses of the BNT162b2 or mRNA-1273 vaccine. Their recognized antigens are unknown. The sequenced sample was CD4+ T cells from PBMCs cultured without peptide, obtained after COVID-19 vaccination. The receptors derive from a human donor who received a COVID-19 vaccine.

The J gene is TRBJ2-5, the V gene TRBV13; 8 positions match TRBD2. Losses at the gene ends were 3 bases for V and 1 base for J; bases not matched to a gene: 7. The CDR3 is 16 residues long. Germline-derived CDR1 and CDR2 are PRHDT and FYEKMQ (reference sequence). CDR3 amino acids: CASSLATGGLQETQYF. Written as DNA, the CDR3 is TGTGCCAGCAGCTTGGCGACGGGGGGGCTCCAAGAGACCCAGTACTTC.

This clone is judged medium-sized. V gene TRBV5-1 combines with J gene TRBJ1-5, with D perhaps TRBD1 (6 bases). The CDR3 loop spans 15 amino acids. Per the germline V gene, CDR1 is SGHRS and CDR2 is YFSETQ. V was trimmed by 0 bases and J by 2 bases, leaving 9 bases between them. This CDR3 reads CASSLVPGGNQPQHF. DNA for the CDR3: TGCGCCAGCAGCTTGGTGCCAGGGGGCAATCAGCCCCAGCATTTT.

This clone was observed a handful of times. This chain connects TRBV9 to TRBJ1-5; no firm D call. The CDR3 extends over 13 amino acids. The V end lost 0 bases, the J end lost 4 bases, and 5 bases lay between the germline ends. Per the germline V gene, CDR1 is SGDLS and CDR2 is YYNGEE. The CDR3 loop is CASSVDGNQPQHF. The CDR3 DNA reads TGTGCCAGCAGCGTAGACGGGAATCAGCCCCAGCATTTT. Filled out from reference TRBV9 and TRBJ1-5, the complete variable domain reads DSGVTQTPKHLITATGQRVTLRCSPRSGDLSVYWYQQSLDQGLQFLIQYYNGEERAKGNILERFSAQQFPDLHSELNLSSLELGDSALYFCASSVDGNQPQHFGDGTRLSIL.

This clone was found once. The genes are TRBV4-2 and TRBJ2-3; 10 nucleotides agree with TRBD2. The CDR3 is 18 amino acids. Trimming at V came to 0 bases and at J to 4 bases, leaving 10 bases not matched to a gene. Germline values: CDR1 LGHNA, CDR2 YNFKEQ. As DNA, the CDR3 is TGTGCCAGCAGCCAAGATCGGGGCGGGCTAGCGGGAGCAGATACGCAGTATTTT. It translates to CASSQDRGGLAGADTQYF.

The chain uses TRBV2 and TRBJ2-3; 14 bases fit TRBD2. V dropped 8 bases and J dropped 4; count of bases not matched to a gene: 2. CDR1 is SNHLY and CDR2 is FYNNEI in the germline V gene. CDR3 length: 14 amino acids. CDR3 loop: CASQTSGRADTQYF. The CDR3, as DNA: TGTGCCAGCCAGACTAGCGGGAGGGCAGATACGCAGTATTTT.

This clone was recorded a few times. The same CDR3 also results from other DNA sequences found in this sample. This chain connects TRBV29-1 to TRBJ1-2, with D unclear. Germline loops: CDR1 SQVTM, CDR2 ANQGSEA. The CDR3 length is 11 residues. V gave up 3 bases and J gave up 5 bases, with 7 bases separating them. CDR3 DNA sequence: TGCAGCGTTGATGATTCGTATGGCTACACCTTC. Protein sequence: CSVDDSYGYTF.

The V and J genes are TRBV27 and TRBJ1-1; D is perhaps TRBD1 (5 bases). Trimming left V 5 bases short and J 5 bases short, with 12 bases between. The germline CDR1 and CDR2 sequences are MNHEY and SMNVEV (reference sequence). This CDR3 has 13 residues. The CDR3, as DNA: TGTGCCAGCAGTCTGACGGGGGAGACTGAAGCTTTCTTT. Protein: CASSLTGETEAFF.